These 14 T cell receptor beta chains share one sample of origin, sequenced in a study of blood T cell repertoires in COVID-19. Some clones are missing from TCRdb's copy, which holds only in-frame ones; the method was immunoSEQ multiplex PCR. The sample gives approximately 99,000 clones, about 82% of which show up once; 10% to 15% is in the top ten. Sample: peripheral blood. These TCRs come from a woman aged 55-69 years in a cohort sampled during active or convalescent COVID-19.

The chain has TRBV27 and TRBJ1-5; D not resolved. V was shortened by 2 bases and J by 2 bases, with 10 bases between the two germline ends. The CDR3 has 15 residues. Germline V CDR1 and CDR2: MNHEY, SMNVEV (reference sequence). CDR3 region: CASSLTPGGNQPQHF. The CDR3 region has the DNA TGTGCCAGCAGTTTAACCCCCGGGGGCAATCAGCCCCAGCATTTT.

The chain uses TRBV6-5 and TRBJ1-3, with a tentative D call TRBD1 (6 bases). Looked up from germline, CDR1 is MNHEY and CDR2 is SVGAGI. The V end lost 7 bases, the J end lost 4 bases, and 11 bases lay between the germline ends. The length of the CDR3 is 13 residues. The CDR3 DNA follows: TGTGCCAGCACCTACAGGGCAGGAAACACCATATATTTT. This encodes CASTYRAGNTIYF.

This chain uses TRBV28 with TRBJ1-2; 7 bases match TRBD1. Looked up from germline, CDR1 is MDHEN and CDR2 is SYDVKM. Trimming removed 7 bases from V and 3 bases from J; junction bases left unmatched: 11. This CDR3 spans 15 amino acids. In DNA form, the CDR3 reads TGTGCCAGCATCCTTTCGGGCAGGGGGGACTATGGCTACACCTTC. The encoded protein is CASILSGRGDYGYTF.

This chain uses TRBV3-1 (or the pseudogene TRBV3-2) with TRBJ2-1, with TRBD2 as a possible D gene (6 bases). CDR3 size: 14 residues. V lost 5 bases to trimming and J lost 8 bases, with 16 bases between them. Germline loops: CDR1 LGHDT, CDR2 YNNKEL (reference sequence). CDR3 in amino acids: CASSGGLLAYEQFF. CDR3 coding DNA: TGTGCCAGCAGCGGAGGGCTACTAGCTTATGAGCAGTTCTTC.

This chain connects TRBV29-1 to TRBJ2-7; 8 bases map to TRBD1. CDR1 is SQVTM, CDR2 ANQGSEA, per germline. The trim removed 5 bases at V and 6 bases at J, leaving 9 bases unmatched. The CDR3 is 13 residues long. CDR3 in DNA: TGCAGCGTTCGGAACAGGGGGAGGACCGAGCAGTACTTC. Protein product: CSVRNRGRTEQYF.

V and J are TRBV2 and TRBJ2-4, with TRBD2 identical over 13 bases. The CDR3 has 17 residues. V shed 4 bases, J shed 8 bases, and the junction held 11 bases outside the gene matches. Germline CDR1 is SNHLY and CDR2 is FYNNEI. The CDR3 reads CASSGWTSGGPGDIQYF. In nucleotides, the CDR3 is TGTGCCAGCAGTGGGTGGACTAGCGGGGGACCAGGGGACATTCAGTACTTC.

DNA for the CDR3: TGCGCCAGCAGCCGGGGGCCTAGCGGGAGGGCAGGGGATACGCAGTATTTT. Protein: CASSRGPSGRAGDTQYF. The V gene is TRBV4-1, the J gene TRBJ2-3; 12 positions agree with TRBD2. V lost 4 bases to trimming and J lost 6 bases; unmatched junction nucleotides: 11. The CDR3 length is 17 residues. Germline V gene sequence: CDR1 MGHRA, CDR2 YSYEKL.

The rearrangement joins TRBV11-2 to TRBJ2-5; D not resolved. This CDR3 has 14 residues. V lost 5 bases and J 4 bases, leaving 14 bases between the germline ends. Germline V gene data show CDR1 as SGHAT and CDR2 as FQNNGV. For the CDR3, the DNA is TGTGCCAGCAGCCCCGGGTCCCCGGTAGAGACCCAGTACTTC. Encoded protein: CASSPGSPVETQYF.

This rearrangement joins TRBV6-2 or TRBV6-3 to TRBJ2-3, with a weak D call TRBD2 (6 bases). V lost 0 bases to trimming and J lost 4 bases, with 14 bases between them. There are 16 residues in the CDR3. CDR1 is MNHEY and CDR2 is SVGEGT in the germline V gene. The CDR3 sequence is CASSYSRLGSADTQYF. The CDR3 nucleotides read TGTGCCAGCAGTTACTCCCGACTAGGAAGCGCAGATACGCAGTATTTT.

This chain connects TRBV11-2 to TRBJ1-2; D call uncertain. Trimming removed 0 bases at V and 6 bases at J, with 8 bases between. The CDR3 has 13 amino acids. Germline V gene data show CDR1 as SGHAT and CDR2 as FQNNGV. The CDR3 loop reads CASSLDPPDGYTF. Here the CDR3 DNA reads TGTGCCAGCAGCTTAGATCCGCCAGATGGCTACACCTTC.

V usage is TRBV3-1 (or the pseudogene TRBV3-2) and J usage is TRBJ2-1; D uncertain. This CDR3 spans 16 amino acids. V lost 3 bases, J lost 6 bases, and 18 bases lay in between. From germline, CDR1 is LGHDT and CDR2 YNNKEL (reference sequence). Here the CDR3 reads CASSQDFISGGNEQFF. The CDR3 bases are TGTGCCAGCAGCCAGGATTTCATATCGGGTGGCAATGAGCAGTTCTTC.

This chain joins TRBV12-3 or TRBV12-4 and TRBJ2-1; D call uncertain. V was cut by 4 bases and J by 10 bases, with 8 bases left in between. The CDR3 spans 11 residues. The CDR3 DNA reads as TGTGCCAGCAGTTACCTCGAGGAGCAGTTCTTC. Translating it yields CASSYLEEQFF.

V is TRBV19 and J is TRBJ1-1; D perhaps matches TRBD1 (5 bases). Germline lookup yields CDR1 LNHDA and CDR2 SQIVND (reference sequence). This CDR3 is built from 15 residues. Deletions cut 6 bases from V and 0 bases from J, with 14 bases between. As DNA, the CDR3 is TGTGCCAGTAGCACCCGACAGAAGATGAACACTGAAGCTTTCTTT. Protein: CASSTRQKMNTEAFF.

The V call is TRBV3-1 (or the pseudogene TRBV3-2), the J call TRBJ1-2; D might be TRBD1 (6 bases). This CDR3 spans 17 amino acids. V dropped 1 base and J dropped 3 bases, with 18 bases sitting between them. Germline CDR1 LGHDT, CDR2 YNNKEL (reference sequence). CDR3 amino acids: CASSQALRAGAYYGYTF. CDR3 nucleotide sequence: TGTGCCAGCAGCCAAGCTCTAAGGGCAGGGGCCTACTATGGCTACACCTTC.